Below are 10 T cell receptor beta chains sequenced from a single sample in a study of cytomegalovirus exposure and HLA in healthy donors. Primers for the PCR totalled 60 Vbeta and 13 Jbeta. Profiled with immunoSEQ multiplex PCR; TCRdb holds only in-frame clones, not every one. The table has more than 95,000 clones, around 10% seen once. The sequenced sample consisted of PBMCs. Receptor source: a man aged 35 to 55 in good health and CMV-seropositive.

The gene calls are TRBV9 and TRBJ2-5; TRBD1 matches 7 bases. The CDR3 length is 15 residues. V was clipped by 0 bases and J by 1 base; unmatched bases: 3. The germline gives CDR1 SGDLS, CDR2 YYNGEE. This CDR3 is CASSVEGQFQETQYF. The CDR3 region has the DNA TGTGCCAGCAGCGTAGAGGGACAGTTCCAAGAGACCCAGTACTTC.

CDR3 residues: CASSLDRDETQYF. Here the CDR3 DNA reads TGTGCCAGCAGCTTGGACAGGGATGAGACCCAGTACTTC. The chain combines TRBV5-4 with TRBJ2-5, with D maybe TRBD1 (6 bases). CDR1 SGHNT and CDR2 YYREEE come from the germline V gene (reference sequence). The CDR3 consists of 13 residues. Trimming took 0 bases from V and 5 from J, leaving 8 bases between them.

This clone was counted only a few times. The V and J genes are TRBV19 and TRBJ2-3; 7 positions agree with TRBD2. Trimming cost V 1 base and J 2 bases; bases outside gene matches: 6. The CDR3 is made up of 16 amino acids. Germline V lookup: CDR1 LNHDA, CDR2 SQIVND (reference sequence). The CDR3 nucleotides read TGTGCCAGTAGTATAGCCGGGGGAGGGAACACAGATACGCAGTATTTT. The encoded protein is CASSIAGGGNTDTQYF.

This clone was found a few times. The V call is TRBV7-9, the J call TRBJ2-5, with 10 bases aligning to TRBD2. This CDR3 has 16 amino acids. CDR1 and CDR2 (germline): SEHNR, FQNEAQ (reference sequence). J was trimmed by 4 bases and V by 2 bases; bases with no gene match: 7. The CDR3 loop is CASSLLVGLALETQYF. CDR3 in DNA: TGTGCCAGCAGCTTATTGGTGGGACTAGCGCTAGAGACCCAGTACTTC.

This clone was seen a handful of times. This chain connects TRBV4-3 to TRBJ2-1, with 11 bases identical to TRBD2. The CDR3 sequence is 19 residues long. V shed 0 bases and J 9 bases; nucleotides not matched to a gene: 16. CDR1 is LGHNA, CDR2 YSLEER, per germline. The CDR3 reads CASSQDRFALAGEESEQFF. The CDR3 nucleotides are TGCGCCAGCAGCCAAGATAGGTTTGCACTAGCGGGGGAGGAAAGTGAGCAGTTCTTC.

A few counts support this clone. The chain recombines TRBV7-6 with TRBJ2-7; the match to TRBD2 covers 13 bases. V shed 5 bases, J shed 7 bases, and the junction held 11 bases outside the gene matches. Germline V gives CDR1 SGHVS, CDR2 FNYEAQ. The CDR3 covers 16 residues. As DNA, the CDR3 is TGTGCCAGCAGCCGGGGGACTAGCGGGAAGGGCCAAGAGCAGTACTTC. Its protein is CASSRGTSGKGQEQYF. The variable domain in full, with the rest retrieved from reference TRBV7-6 and TRBJ2-7, is GAGVSQSPRYKVTKRGQDVALRCDPISGHVSLYWYRQALGQGPEFLTYFNYEAQQDKSGLPNDRFSAERPEGSISTLTIQRTEQRDSAMYRCASSRGTSGKGQEQYFGPGTRLTVT.

The genes are TRBV27 and TRBJ2-7; no clear D gene. Germline values: CDR1 MNHEY, CDR2 SMNVEV (reference sequence). The V gene lost 8 bases and the J gene lost 6 bases, with 17 bases spanning the gap. CDR3 length: 13 amino acids. CDR3 amino acids: CASSPYGLGEQYF. The CDR3, as DNA: TGTGCCAGCTCCCCCTATGGGCTTGGCGAGCAGTACTTC.

This chain uses TRBV7-9 with TRBJ1-5; D is uncertain. This CDR3 has 12 amino acids. Germline-derived CDR1 and CDR2 are SEHNR and FQNEAQ (reference sequence). Trimming took 4 bases from V and 6 from J, leaving 7 bases between them. CDR3 DNA sequence: TGTGCCAGCAGCTCTGCAGGTCAGCCCCAGCATTTT. Protein sequence: CASSSAGQPQHF.

This sequence joins TRBV12-2 and TRBJ2-5; the table's D call, TRBD2, has no DNA check behind it. TRBV12-2 is described as a pseudogene. The CDR3 extends over 16 amino acids. The CDR3 reads CASRPRVGPSEETQYF. In DNA form, the CDR3 reads TGTGCAAGTCGCCCTAGGGTGGGGCCTAGCGAAGAGACCCAGTACTTC.

This clone has a handful of counts. The chain uses TRBV6-6 and TRBJ2-7; D may be TRBD2 (5 bases). Trimming removed 6 bases at V and 4 bases at J, with 13 bases between. Germline CDR1 is MNHNY and CDR2 is SVGAGI (reference sequence). There are 13 residues in the CDR3. The CDR3 DNA reads as TGTGCCAGCAGCCTCGTTGCGGGTTACGAGCAGTACTTC. Its protein is CASSLVAGYEQYF.